This T cell receptor (beta chain) originates from a study of T cell responses to AZD1222 COVID-19 vaccine. The data were produced by immunoSEQ multiplex PCR, yet TCRdb's version contains in-frame clones alone and is incomplete. The profile covers about 160,000 clones, with roughly 88% appearing a single time and approximately 4.5% taken by the ten largest. The CDR3 has 14 residues. CDR1 and CDR2 (germline): MNHEY, SVGAGI. Trimming removed 6 bases at V and 4 bases at J, with 13 bases between. Study-wide findings and caveats: When two AZD1222 doses had been given, Spike-specific TCR breadth and depth rose. Reports indicate that nearly half of spike-specific TCRs are directed at unmutated variant regions. Researchers took repertoire samples only after the peak T cell response had come. White British ancestry dominated among donors, who included more females, and clonal diversity was possibly underestimated.

This clone was observed once. Its antigen remains unidentified. The chain carries TRBV6-5 and TRBJ1-5; D is possibly TRBD1 (6 bases). This clonotype originated in an adult who received the AZD1222 COVID-19 vaccine. Source: peripheral blood, taken 28 days after the second AZD1222 dose. The CDR3 nucleotides are TGTGCCAGCAGAACAGGGAACAAGAATCAGCCCCAGCATTTT. Translated, it gives CASRTGNKNQPQHF.